This record looks at one T cell receptor beta chain sequence and its context. The antigen is undetermined. Sequenced by immunoSEQ multiplex PCR; TCRdb stores in-frame clones only, minus some. This set yields about 36,000 clones and no singletons; the top ten hold roughly 1.1%. The sample comes from a study of T cells after posttransplantation cyclophosphamide. Trimming cost V 6 bases and J 5 bases; bases outside gene matches: 8. The CDR3 length is 15 residues. Germline lookup yields CDR1 MDHEN and CDR2 SYDVKM. Study-wide findings and caveats: Donor-recipient repertoire similarity was low at 1-2 months, rising over year one. TRB clonality was highly associated with recipient CMV seropositivity and reactivation.

The clonotype was recovered from a girl aged 10 to 17 in good health, CMV-negative, and a related stem cell transplant donor. The V and J genes are TRBV28 and TRBJ2-7; 12 positions agree with TRBD1. Material: PBMCs. The CDR3: CASSHRDRGLDEQYF. The CDR3, as DNA: TGTGCCAGCAGCCACAGGGACAGGGGGCTCGACGAGCAGTACTTC.